This TCR beta chain was obtained from a study of human T cells and chemical hapten exposure. This clonotype was detected only a few times. Its specificity is not known. Study-level results: In the PT1 data, expanded TCR counts showed a positive correlation with patch test score.

Time point given: patch test 2, 6 weeks after DPC sensitization. Noted treatment: therapeutic diphenylcyclopropenone sensitization with weekly scalp DPC. TCRdb reprocessed the RACE reads with MiXCR, giving one entry per CDR3 protein. The sample includes about 100,000 distinct CDR3 sequences, more than 9.5% of them seen just once. This CDR3 spans 12 amino acids. Trimming took 1 base from V and 6 from J, leaving 7 bases between them. This chain links TRBV12-3 or TRBV12-4 with TRBJ2-7, with D unclear. The source was whole blood, collected in connection with sensitization to the hapten diphenylcyclopropenone (DPC). The TCR originated in a woman aged 40-49 years with alopecia areata. Some clones in this sample may be carry-over from other donors' samples. DNA for the CDR3: TGTGCCAGCAGTTTAGGGTGGGTCGAGCAGTACTTC. Translated, it gives CASSLGWVEQYF.